This T cell receptor (beta chain) stems from a study of T-cell reconstitution after alpha-beta-depleted transplantation in children. Library preparation (for TCRbeta) was performed with unique molecular identifiers. TCRdb called the PCR reads again in MiXCR, with one record for every CDR3 protein. The sample shows some 340,000 distinct CDR3 sequences, under 13% of them seen only once. Only a few counts were recorded for this clonotype. V shed 4 bases, J shed 0 bases, and the junction held 8 bases outside the gene matches. The CDR3 covers 19 residues. Germline V gene sequence: CDR1 LGHDT, CDR2 YNNKEL (reference sequence).

Sequenced here: PBMCs from the stem cell graft donor, sampled from the stem cell graft. The J gene is TRBJ2-2, the V gene TRBV3-1; the match to TRBD2 covers 13 bases. The sequence derives from a human donor who donated a stem cell graft to a child with acute lymphoblastic leukemia. The CDR3 DNA is TGTGCCAGCAGCCCAAGGGCACTAGCGGGAGGGCCGAACACCGGGGAGCTGTTTTTT. Amino acids: CASSPRALAGGPNTGELFF. The full variable domain, rest sourced from reference TRBV3-1 and TRBJ2-2, is DTAVSQTPKYLVTQMGNDKSIKCEQNLGHDTMYWYKQDSKKFLKIMFSYNNKELIINETVPNRFSPKSPDKAHLNLHINSLELGDSAVYFCASSPRALAGGPNTGELFFGEGSRLTVL.